This T cell receptor (beta chain) was retrieved from a study of cytomegalovirus exposure and HLA in healthy donors. The sample holds a few counts of this clone. The ends lost 0 bases at V and 1 base at J; junction bases unmatched: 2. The length of the CDR3 is 15 residues. Looked up from germline, CDR1 is SGDLS and CDR2 is YYNGEE. A multiplex PCR was run with 60 Vbeta primers and 13 Jbeta primers. Generated by immunoSEQ multiplex PCR, the TCRdb table keeps only in-frame clones and is missing some. The data show some 120,000 clones, about 63% seen once. The material sequenced was PBMCs. The origin of this receptor is a man aged 25-40 years in good health and CMV-seropositive. The chain has TRBV9 and TRBJ2-3, with 7 positions matching TRBD1. CDR3 DNA sequence: TGTGCCAGCAGCGTAGGACAGGGTCGCACAGATACGCAGTATTTT. It is translated as CASSVGQGRTDTQYF.